This TCR beta chain was obtained from a study of radiotherapy plus CTLA-4 blockade in lung cancer. The ends lost 1 base at V and 7 bases at J; junction bases unmatched: 13. The CDR3 length is 18 residues. Germline V gene lookup returns CDR1 LGHNA and CDR2 YSLEER. Points from the study as a whole: Among blood TCR repertoires after radiotherapy plus ipilimumab, tumor-derived clones expanded.

Of note for this clone: No antigen is known for it.

The table came from immunoSEQ multiplex PCR; TCRdb's copy has only in-frame clones and leaves some out. The repertoire has fewer than 65,000 clones, roughly 77% of them found once; the top ten carry about 2.2%. Here the sequenced sample was peripheral blood, taken from a patient treated with radiotherapy plus ipilimumab. The source of this sequence is a human donor with non-small cell lung cancer whose response to radiotherapy plus ipilimumab could not be evaluated. The chain has TRBV4-3 and TRBJ1-6; 7 nucleotides agree with TRBD1. In DNA, the CDR3 is TGCGCCAGCAGCCAAGTCGTTCCCAAGACAGGGTGGAATTCACCCCTCCACTTT. Translated: CASSQVVPKTGWNSPLHF.